This T cell receptor beta chain is from a study of Ad26.COV2.S vaccination and SARS-CoV-2 variants. As for the study in general: Donor got 5x10^10 or 1x10^11 viral particles of Ad26.COV2.S.

The treatment was: around 19 received Ad26.COV2.S at low or high dose, single or two shots; several received placebo; per-sample allocation not given. After the first vaccine or placebo injection, samples were drawn on day 63. The shot given was an Ad26 vector that makes Wuhan-strain SARS-CoV-2 spike. The repertoire was sequenced with immunoSEQ multiplex PCR; TCRdb's copy has only in-frame clones and lacks some. The sample comprises roughly 420,000 clones, approximately 90% of which are singletons, and 3.6% rests with the top ten. CDR1 and CDR2 from the germline V gene are SGDLS and YYNGEE. V was clipped by 6 bases and J by 3 bases, with 16 bases between them. This CDR3 spans 15 amino acids. There are a few counts of this clone. The antigen remains unidentified. Findings of the study overall: Participants given vaccine showed non-spike TCR breadth similar to that of placebo recipients.

This sequence joins TRBV9 and TRBJ1-5; D is unresolved. Sequencing was performed on peripheral blood, taken in a trial of Ad26.COV2.S vaccine versus placebo. The receptor was isolated from a person between 18 and 65 years old who received the Ad26.COV2.S COVID-19 vaccine or a placebo. The CDR3 here is CASIPQRRFNQPQHF. CDR3 nucleotides: TGTGCCAGCATCCCTCAGCGGCGGTTCAATCAGCCCCAGCATTTT.